The 6 T cell receptor beta chains below all came from one sample that was sequenced in a study of T-cell memory formation after mild COVID-19. TCRdb ran MiXCR on the 5' RACE reads and lists one entry per CDR3 protein. Here the sample spans 140,000 or so distinct CDR3 sequences, around 14% being singletons. Sequenced input: PBMCs or a T cell subset sorted from them (not recorded which). Receptor source: an adult woman who had mild COVID-19 (a few samples of this study predate the infection). Cell type and time point are not known.

The chain joins TRBV11-3 to TRBJ1-1; D is unclear. CDR3 length: 13 residues. The germline V gene has CDR1 SGHNT and CDR2 YENEEA. V shed 5 bases and J shed 3 bases, with 10 bases lying between them. The CDR3 region has the DNA TGTGCCAGCAGCCCCCGATGGGACACTGAAGCTTTCTTT. Protein sequence: CASSPRWDTEAFF. Full variable domain (rest looked up from reference TRBV11-3 and TRBJ1-1): EAGVVQSPRYKIIEKKQPVAFWCNPISGHNTLYWYLQNLGQGPELLIRYENEEAVDDSQLPKDRFSAERLKGVDSTLKIQPAELGDSAVYLCASSPRWDTEAFFGQGTRLTVV.

The genes are TRBV11-2 and TRBJ2-7; D remains ambiguous. The CDR3 is 17 residues long. V lost 3 bases and J lost 2, with 20 bases in between. Germline CDR1 and CDR2: SGHAT and FQNNGV. The CDR3 DNA follows: TGTGCCAGCAGCTTCCTTTGGGATAATGCTGGTACCTACGAGCAGTACTTC. This encodes CASSFLWDNAGTYEQYF.

The V gene is TRBV7-9, the J gene TRBJ2-7, with D tentatively TRBD2 (6 bases). The V and J ends lost 1 base and 4 bases respectively, with 11 bases between them. Germline CDR1 SEHNR, CDR2 FQNEAQ (reference sequence). CDR3 length: 14 residues. The CDR3: CASSLGIGGYEQYF. In DNA, the CDR3 is TGTGCCAGCAGCTTAGGGATCGGGGGATACGAGCAGTACTTC.

The chain carries TRBV29-1 and TRBJ2-7; tentatively, D is TRBD2 (5 bases). Germline values: CDR1 SQVTM, CDR2 ANQGSEA. CDR3 length equals 13 residues. V shed 5 bases and J shed 0 bases, with 11 bases lying between them. The CDR3 loop is CSVLGESSYEQYF. CDR3 DNA: TGCAGCGTTCTTGGGGAGAGCTCCTACGAGCAGTACTTC.

This clonotype has more than one count but fewer than ten. The genes are TRBV7-9 and TRBJ2-2, with 12 nucleotides matching TRBD2. Per germline, CDR1 SEHNR and CDR2 FQNEAQ (reference sequence). CDR3 length: 15 amino acids. Trimming at V came to 11 bases and at J to 6 bases, leaving 10 bases not matched to a gene. The CDR3 bases are TGTGCCGTAATAGGACTAGCGGGATCAGCCGGGGAGCTGTTTTTT. Translating it yields CAVIGLAGSAGELFF.

This clonotype has more than one count but fewer than ten. This rearrangement joins TRBV9 to TRBJ2-1, with TRBD2 matching 12 bases. Unmatched junction bases numbered 8, after V lost 0 bases and J lost 13 bases. CDR3 size: 15 residues. Germline CDR1 is SGDLS and CDR2 is YYNGEE. CDR3 in amino acids: CASSVERGLAGIQFF. The CDR3, as DNA: TGTGCCAGCAGCGTAGAGCGAGGACTAGCGGGAATTCAGTTCTTC.